This T cell receptor (beta chain) was profiled in a study of blood T cell repertoires in COVID-19. With V trimmed by 3 bases and J by 3 bases, 6 bases remained unmatched. The CDR3 is made up of 14 amino acids. CDR1 is SQVTM, CDR2 ANQGSEA, per germline. The data were produced by immunoSEQ multiplex PCR, yet TCRdb's version contains in-frame clones alone and is incomplete. The data contain about 190,000 clones, more than 75% of them singletons. The sequencing sample was made of peripheral blood. The V call is TRBV29-1, the J call TRBJ2-3, with 7 bases that match TRBD1. This sequence was found in a man aged 40-55 years with active or convalescent COVID-19. CDR3 sequence: CSVDSPGGTDTQYF. The CDR3 DNA reads as TGCAGCGTTGATTCGCCAGGGGGAACAGATACGCAGTATTTT.